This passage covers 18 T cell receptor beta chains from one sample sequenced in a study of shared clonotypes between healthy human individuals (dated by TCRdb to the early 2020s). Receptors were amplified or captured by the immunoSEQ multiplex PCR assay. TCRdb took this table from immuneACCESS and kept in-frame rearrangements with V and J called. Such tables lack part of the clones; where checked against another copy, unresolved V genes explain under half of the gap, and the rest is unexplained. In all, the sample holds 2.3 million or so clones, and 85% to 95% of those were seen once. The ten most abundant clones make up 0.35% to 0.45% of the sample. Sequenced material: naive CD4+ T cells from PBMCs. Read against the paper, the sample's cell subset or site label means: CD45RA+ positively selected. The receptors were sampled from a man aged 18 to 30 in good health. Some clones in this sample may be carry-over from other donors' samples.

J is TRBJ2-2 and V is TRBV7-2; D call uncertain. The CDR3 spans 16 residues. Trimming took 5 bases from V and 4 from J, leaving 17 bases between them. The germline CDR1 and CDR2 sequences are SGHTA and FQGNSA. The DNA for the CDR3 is TGTGCCAGCAGCCCCGATGGGGTGGCGTCCACCGGGGAGCTGTTTTTT. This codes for CASSPDGVASTGELFF.

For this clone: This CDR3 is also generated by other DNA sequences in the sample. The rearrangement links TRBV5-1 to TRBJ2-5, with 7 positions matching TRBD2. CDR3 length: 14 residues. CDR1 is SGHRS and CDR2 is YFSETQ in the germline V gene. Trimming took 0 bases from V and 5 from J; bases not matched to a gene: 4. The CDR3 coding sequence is TGCGCCAGCAGCTTGGCGGGAGGAGGGGAGACCCAGTACTTC. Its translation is CASSLAGGGETQYF.

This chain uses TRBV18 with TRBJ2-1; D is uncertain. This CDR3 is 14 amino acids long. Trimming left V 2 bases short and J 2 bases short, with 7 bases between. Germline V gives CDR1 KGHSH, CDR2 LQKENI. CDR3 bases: TGTGCCAGCTCACCAGTCCCTACCTACAATGAGCAGTTCTTC. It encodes CASSPVPTYNEQFF.

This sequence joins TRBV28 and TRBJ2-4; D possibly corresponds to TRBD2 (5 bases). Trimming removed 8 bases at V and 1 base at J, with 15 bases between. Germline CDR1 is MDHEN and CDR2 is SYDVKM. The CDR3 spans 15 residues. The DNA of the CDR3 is TGTGCCAGCCACTCGGAGGCCCTGGCCAAAAACATTCAGTACTTC. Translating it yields CASHSEALAKNIQYF.

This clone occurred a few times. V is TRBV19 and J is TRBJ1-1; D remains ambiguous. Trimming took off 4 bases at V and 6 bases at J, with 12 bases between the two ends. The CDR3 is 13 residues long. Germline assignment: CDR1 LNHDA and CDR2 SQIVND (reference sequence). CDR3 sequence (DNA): TGTGCCAGTAGTAGGGGTTTCCAGGCTGAAGCTTTCTTT. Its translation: CASSRGFQAEAFF.

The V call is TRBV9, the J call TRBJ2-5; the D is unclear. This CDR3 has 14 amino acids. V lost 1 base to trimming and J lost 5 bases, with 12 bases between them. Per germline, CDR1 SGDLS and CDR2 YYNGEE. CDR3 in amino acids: CASSVYPDAETQYF. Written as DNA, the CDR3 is TGTGCCAGCAGCGTATACCCGGACGCTGAGACCCAGTACTTC.

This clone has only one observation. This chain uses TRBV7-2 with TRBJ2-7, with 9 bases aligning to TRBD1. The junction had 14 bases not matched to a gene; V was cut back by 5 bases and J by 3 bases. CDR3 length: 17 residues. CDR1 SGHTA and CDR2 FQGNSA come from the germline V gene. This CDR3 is CASSPRLWTGEGYEQYF. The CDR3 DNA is TGTGCCAGCAGCCCCCGCCTCTGGACAGGGGAAGGCTACGAGCAGTACTTC.

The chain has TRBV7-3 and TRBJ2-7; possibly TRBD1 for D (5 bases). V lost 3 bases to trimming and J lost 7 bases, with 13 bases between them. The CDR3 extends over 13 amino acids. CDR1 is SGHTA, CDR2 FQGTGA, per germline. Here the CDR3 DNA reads TGTGCCAGCAGCTTTGGGCAGGGTGGGGAGCAGTACTTC. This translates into CASSFGQGGEQYF.

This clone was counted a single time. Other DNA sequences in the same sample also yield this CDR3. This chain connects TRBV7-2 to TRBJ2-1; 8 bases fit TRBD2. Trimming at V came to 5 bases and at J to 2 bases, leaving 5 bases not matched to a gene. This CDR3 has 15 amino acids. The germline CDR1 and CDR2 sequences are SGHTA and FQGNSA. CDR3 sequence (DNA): TGTGCCAGCAGCCCTACTAGCGGTACCTACAATGAGCAGTTCTTC. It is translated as CASSPTSGTYNEQFF.

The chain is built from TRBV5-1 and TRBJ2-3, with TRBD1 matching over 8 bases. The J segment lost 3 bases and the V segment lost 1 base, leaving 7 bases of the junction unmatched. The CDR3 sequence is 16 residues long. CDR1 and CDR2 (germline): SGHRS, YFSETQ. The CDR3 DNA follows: TGCGCCAGCAGCTTGATAGGGACAGGTCCGACAGATACGCAGTATTTT. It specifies CASSLIGTGPTDTQYF.

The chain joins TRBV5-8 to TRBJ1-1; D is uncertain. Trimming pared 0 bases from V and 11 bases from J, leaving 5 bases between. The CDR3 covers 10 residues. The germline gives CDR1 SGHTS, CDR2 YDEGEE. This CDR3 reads CASSLVQAFF. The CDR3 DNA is TGTGCCAGCAGCTTGGTGCAGGCTTTCTTT. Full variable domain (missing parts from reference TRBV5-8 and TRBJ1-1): EAGVTQSPTHLIKTRGQQATLRCSPISGHTSVYWYQQALGLGLQFLLWYDEGEERNRGNFPPRFSGRQFPNYSSELNVNALELEDSALYLCASSLVQAFFGQGTRLTVV.

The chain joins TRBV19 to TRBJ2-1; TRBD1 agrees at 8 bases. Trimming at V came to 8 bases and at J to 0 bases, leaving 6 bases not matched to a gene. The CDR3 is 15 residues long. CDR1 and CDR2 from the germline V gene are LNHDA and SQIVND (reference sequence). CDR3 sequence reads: CASGRTGNSYNEQFF. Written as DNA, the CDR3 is TGTGCCAGTGGAAGGACAGGGAACTCCTACAATGAGCAGTTCTTC.

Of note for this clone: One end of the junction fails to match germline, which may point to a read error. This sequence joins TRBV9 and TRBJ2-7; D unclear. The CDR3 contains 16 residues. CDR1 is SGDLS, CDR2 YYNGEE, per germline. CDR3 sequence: CASSQVPDGPPYEQYF. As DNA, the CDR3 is TGTGCCAGCAGCCAAGTACCGGACGGACCCCCCTATGAGCAGTACTTC.

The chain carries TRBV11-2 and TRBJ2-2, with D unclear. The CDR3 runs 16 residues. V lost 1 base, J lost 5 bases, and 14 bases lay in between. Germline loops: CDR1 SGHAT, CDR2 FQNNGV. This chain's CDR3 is CASSLVGIGWTGELFF. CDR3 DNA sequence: TGTGCCAGCAGCTTAGTTGGGATTGGGTGGACCGGGGAGCTGTTTTTT.

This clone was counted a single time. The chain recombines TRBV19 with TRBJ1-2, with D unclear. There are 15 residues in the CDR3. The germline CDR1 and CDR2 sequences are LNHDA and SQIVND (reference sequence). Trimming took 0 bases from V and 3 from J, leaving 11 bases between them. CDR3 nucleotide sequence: TGTGCCAGTAGTATAGATCTTCTGGATTACTATGGCTACACCTTC. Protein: CASSIDLLDYYGYTF.

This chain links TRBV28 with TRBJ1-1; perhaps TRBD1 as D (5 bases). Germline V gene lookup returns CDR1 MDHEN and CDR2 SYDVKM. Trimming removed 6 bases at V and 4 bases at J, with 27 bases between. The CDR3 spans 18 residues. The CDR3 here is CASSPPELRGGRGTEAFF. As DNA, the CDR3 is TGTGCCAGCAGCCCTCCTGAACTTCGGGGAGGGAGGGGCACTGAAGCTTTCTTT.

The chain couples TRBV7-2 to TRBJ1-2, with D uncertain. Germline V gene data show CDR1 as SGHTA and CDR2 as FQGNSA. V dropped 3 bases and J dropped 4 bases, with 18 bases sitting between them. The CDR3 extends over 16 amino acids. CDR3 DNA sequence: TGTGCCAGCAGCTTGGCAGGCGGAATTGCTGCCTATGGCTACACCTTC. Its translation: CASSLAGGIAAYGYTF.

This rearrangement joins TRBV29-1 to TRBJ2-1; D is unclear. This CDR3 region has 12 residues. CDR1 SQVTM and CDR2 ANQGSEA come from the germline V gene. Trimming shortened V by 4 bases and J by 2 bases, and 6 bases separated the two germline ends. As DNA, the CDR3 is TGCAGCGTTGTAGGCCCCTACAATGAGCAGTTCTTC. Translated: CSVVGPYNEQFF.